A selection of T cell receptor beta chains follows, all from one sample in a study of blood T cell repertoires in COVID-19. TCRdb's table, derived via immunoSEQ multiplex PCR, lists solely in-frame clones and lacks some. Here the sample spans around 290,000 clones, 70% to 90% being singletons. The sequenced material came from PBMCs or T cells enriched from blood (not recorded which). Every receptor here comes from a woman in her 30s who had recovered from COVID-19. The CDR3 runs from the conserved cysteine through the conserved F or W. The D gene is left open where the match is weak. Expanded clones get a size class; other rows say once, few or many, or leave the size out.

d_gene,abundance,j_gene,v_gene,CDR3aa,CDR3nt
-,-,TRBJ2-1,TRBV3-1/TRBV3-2,CASSQDSSYNEQFF,TGTGCCAGCAGCCAAGATAGCTCCTACAATGAGCAGTTCTTC
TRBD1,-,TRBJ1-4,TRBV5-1,CASSLQGTNEKLFF,TGCGCCAGCAGCTTACAGGGGACTAATGAAAAACTGTTTTTT
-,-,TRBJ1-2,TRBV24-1,CATSDLGTVLYGYTF,TGTGCCACCAGTGATCTTGGGACTGTCCTCTATGGCTACACCTTC
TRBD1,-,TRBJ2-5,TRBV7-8,CASSSTGEETQYF,TGTGCCAGCAGCTCGACAGGGGAAGAGACCCAGTACTTC
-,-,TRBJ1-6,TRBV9,CASSVGTANSPLHF,TGTGCCAGCAGCGTAGGGACTGCAAATTCACCCCTCCACTTT
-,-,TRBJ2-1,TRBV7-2,CASSWEGGAIYEQFF,TGTGCCAGCAGCTGGGAAGGGGGGGCCATCTATGAGCAGTTCTTC
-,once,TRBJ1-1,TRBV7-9,CASSFSGANTEAFF,TGTGCCAGCAGCTTTTCAGGGGCGAACACTGAAGCTTTCTTT
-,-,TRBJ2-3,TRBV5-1,CASSLQRRSTRGTDTQYF,TGCGCCAGCAGCTTGCAGCGGAGGTCCACCCGGGGCACAGATACGCAGTATTTT
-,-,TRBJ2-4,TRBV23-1,CASSQSGQKKEVLRGF,TGCGCCAGCAGTCAATCGGGGCAGAAGAAAGAGGTCCTTCGTGGCTTC
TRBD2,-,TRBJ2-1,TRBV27,CASSLVVAGANEQFF,TGTGCCAGCAGTTTAGTGGTAGCGGGAGCCAATGAGCAGTTCTTC
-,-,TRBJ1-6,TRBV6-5,CASSYSKWYGNSPLHF,TGTGCCAGCAGTTACTCGAAGTGGTACGGTAATTCACCCCTCCACTTT
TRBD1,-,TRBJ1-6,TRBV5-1,CASSSSGQGGYNSPLHF,TGCGCCAGCAGCTCCTCGGGACAGGGGGGCTATAATTCACCCCTCCACTTT
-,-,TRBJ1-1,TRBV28,CASSPFDRPNTEAFF,TGTGCCAGCAGCCCTTTCGACAGGCCTAACACTGAAGCTTTCTTT
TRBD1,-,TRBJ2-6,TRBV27,CASSLSIWDRGTGANVLTF,TGTGCCAGCAGTTTATCAATATGGGACAGGGGAACTGGGGCCAACGTCCTGACTTTC
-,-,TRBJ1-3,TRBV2,CASGELDYSGNTIYF,TGTGCCAGCGGGGAGCTGGATTACTCTGGAAACACCATATATTTT
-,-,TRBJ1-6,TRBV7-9,CASTDEWGDNSPLHF,TGTGCCAGCACCGACGAGTGGGGAGATAATTCACCCCTCCACTTT
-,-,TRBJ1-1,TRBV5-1,CASSLQSNTEAFF,TGCGCCAGCAGCTTACAGTCTAACACTGAAGCTTTCTTT
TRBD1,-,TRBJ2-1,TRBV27,CASSLDRGAIEQFF,TGTGCCAGCAGTTTGGACAGGGGGGCTATTGAGCAGTTCTTC
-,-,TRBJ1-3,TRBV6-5,CASSLLRDSGNTIYF,TGTGCCAGCAGTTTGCTCCGGGACTCTGGAAACACCATATATTTT
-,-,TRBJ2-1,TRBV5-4,CASSLYVSYNEQFF,TGTGCCAGCAGCTTGTATGTGAGCTACAATGAGCAGTTCTTC
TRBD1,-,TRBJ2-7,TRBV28,CASSLTGGFNEQYF,TGTGCCAGCAGTCTGACAGGGGGCTTCAACGAGCAGTACTTC
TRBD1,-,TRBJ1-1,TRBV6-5,CASSFRGTGGSEAFF,TGTGCCAGCAGTTTCCGCGGGACAGGTGGGTCTGAAGCTTTCTTT
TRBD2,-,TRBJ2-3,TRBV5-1,CASSPSGGDDTQYF,TGCGCCAGCAGCCCAAGCGGGGGTGACGATACGCAGTATTTT
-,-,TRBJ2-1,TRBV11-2,CASSFGRAYYNEQFF,TGTGCCAGCAGCTTCGGGCGGGCCTACTACAATGAGCAGTTCTTC
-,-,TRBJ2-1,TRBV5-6,CASSRAGSNNEQFF,TGTGCCAGCAGCCGGGCGGGAAGTAACAATGAGCAGTTCTTC
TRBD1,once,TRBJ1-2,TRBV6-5,CASRGQETDGYTF,TGTGCCAGCAGGGGACAGGAAACGGATGGCTACACCTTC
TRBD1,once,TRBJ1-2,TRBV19,CASGTGGNYGYTF,TGTGCCAGTGGGACAGGGGGAAACTATGGCTACACCTTC